This T cell receptor (beta chain) was recorded in a study of T cells after yellow fever vaccination. There are a few counts of this clonotype. The antigen is not known. Study observations and caveats: Peaking on day 5 versus 15, the secondary response was faster but weaker. At around 95% for CD4 and about 87% for CD8, most primary-vaccination clones showed up again after the booster.

5'RACE template switching generated TCR cDNA, adding a universal primer site and UMIs. MiXCR was run by TCRdb on the 5' RACE reads, yielding one entry per CDR3 protein. This table has 350,000 to 550,000 distinct CDR3 sequences, approximately 18% appearing once. The CDR3 is 14 residues long. With 0 bases removed from V and 4 bases from J, the gap between germline ends came to 10 bases. Germline lookup yields CDR1 SGHDT and CDR2 YYEEEE. J is TRBJ1-2 and V is TRBV5-6; possible D gene TRBD1, 6 bases. Sequenced here: PBMCs, sampled before the yellow fever booster vaccination. The TCR sequence derives from a man between 18 and 29 years old who received the YFV17D yellow fever vaccine. CDR3 nucleotide sequence: TGTGCCAGCAGCTTGGAGCAGGGGACCTATGGCTACACCTTC. Protein: CASSLEQGTYGYTF.